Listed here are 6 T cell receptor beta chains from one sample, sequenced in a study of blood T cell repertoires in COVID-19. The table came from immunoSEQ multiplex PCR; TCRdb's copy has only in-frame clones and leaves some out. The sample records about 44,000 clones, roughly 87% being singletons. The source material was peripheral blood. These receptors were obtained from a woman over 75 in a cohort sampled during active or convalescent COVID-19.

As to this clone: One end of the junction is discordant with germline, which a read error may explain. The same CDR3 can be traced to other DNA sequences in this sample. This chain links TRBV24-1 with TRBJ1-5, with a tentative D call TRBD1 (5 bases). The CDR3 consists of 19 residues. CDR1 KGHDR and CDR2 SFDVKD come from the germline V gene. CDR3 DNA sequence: TGTGCCACCAGTGATACCAGGGAGGCCCCATATGGGAGCAATCAGCCCCAACATTTT. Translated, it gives CATSDTREAPYGSNQPQHF.

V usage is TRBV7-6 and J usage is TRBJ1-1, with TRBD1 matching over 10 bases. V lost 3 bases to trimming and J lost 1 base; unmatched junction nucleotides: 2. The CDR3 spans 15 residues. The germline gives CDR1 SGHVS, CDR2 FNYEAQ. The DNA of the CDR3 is TGTGCCAGCAGCTTGAGACAGGGGGCGAACACTGAAGCTTTCTTT. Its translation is CASSLRQGANTEAFF.

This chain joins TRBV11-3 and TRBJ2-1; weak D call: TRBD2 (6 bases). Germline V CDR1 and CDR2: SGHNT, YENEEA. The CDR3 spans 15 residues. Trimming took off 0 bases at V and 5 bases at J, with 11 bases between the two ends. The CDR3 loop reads CASSLDVGGNNEQFF. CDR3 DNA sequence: TGTGCCAGCAGCTTAGATGTCGGCGGGAACAATGAGCAGTTCTTC. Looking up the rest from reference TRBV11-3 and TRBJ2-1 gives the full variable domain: EAGVVQSPRYKIIEKKQPVAFWCNPISGHNTLYWYLQNLGQGPELLIRYENEEAVDDSQLPKDRFSAERLKGVDSTLKIQPAELGDSAVYLCASSLDVGGNNEQFFGPGTRLTVL.

CDR3 sequence: CASSQAETAGNTIYF. The CDR3 DNA follows: TGCGCCAGCAGCCAAGCGGAGACAGCCGGAAACACCATATATTTT. This sequence joins TRBV4-3 and TRBJ1-3; D is perhaps TRBD1 (5 bases). This CDR3 is built from 15 residues. CDR1 is LGHNA and CDR2 is YSLEER in the germline V gene. V lost 1 base and J lost 4, with 11 bases in between.

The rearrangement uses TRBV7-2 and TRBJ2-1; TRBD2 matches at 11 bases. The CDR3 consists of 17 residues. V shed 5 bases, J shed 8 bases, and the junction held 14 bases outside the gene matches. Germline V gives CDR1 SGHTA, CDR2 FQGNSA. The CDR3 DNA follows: TGTGCCAGCAGCGGGCGGACTAGCGGGTTAGGTTTGGATGAGCAGTTCTTC. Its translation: CASSGRTSGLGLDEQFF.

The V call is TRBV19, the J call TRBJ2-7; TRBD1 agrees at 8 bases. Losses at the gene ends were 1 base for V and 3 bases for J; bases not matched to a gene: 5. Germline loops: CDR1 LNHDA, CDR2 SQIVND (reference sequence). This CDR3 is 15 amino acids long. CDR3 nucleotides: TGTGCCAGTAGTATAGTCCCCGGACAGGGCTACGAGCAGTACTTC. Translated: CASSIVPGQGYEQYF.